The T cell receptor beta chain under discussion was sequenced for a study of radiotherapy plus CTLA-4 blockade in lung cancer. Whole-study results and caveats: Reportedly, early blood T cell clone dynamics best predicted response, with interferon-beta.

Germline V gene sequence: CDR1 GTSNPN, CDR2 SVGIG (reference sequence). The CDR3 extends over 14 amino acids. Trimming left V 4 bases short and J 5 bases short, with 16 bases between. The count of this clone is one. Antigen: not known. The protocol was immunoSEQ multiplex PCR, while the TCRdb copy is restricted to in-frame clones and leaves out a portion. The sample consists of 71,000 or so clones, around 86% of them appearing once. The sample here was peripheral blood, taken from a patient treated with radiotherapy plus ipilimumab. This clonotype was sampled from a human donor with non-small cell lung cancer who had stable disease on radiotherapy plus ipilimumab. The chain employs TRBV30 and TRBJ2-3; D may be TRBD1 (6 bases). The CDR3 nucleotides are TGTGCCTGGACCCCGGACAGACGGTTAGATACGCAGTATTTT. Its protein is CAWTPDRRLDTQYF.